The 21 T cell receptor beta chains below come from one sample, sequenced in a study of blood T cell repertoires in COVID-19. Sequencing was performed with immunoSEQ multiplex PCR; in TCRdb, only in-frame clones are kept and a portion is missing. This table has around 76,000 clones, around 91% appearing once. The specimen sequenced was peripheral blood. These receptors all stem from a human donor in a cohort sampled during active COVID-19.

The CDR3 sequence is CASSEQRGETQYF. CDR3 sequence (DNA): TGTGCCAGCAGTGAGCAGCGGGGAGAGACCCAGTACTTC. V and J are TRBV6-4 and TRBJ2-5; 7 nucleotides line up with TRBD2. The CDR3 sequence is 13 residues long. J was trimmed by 4 bases and V by 3 bases; bases with no gene match: 2. CDR1 and CDR2 (germline): MRHNA, SNTAGT.

Only one count was recorded for this clone. The chain has TRBV4-2 and TRBJ2-7; TRBD2 matches at 7 bases. The J segment lost 2 bases and the V segment lost 5 bases, leaving 3 bases of the junction unmatched. Germline V gene lookup returns CDR1 LGHNA and CDR2 YNFKEQ. The CDR3 has 13 residues. The CDR3 loop reads CASSGGGPYEQYF. The CDR3 bases are TGTGCCAGCAGCGGCGGGGGACCCTACGAGCAGTACTTC.

This sequence joins TRBV6-2 or TRBV6-3 and TRBJ2-7; 12 bases are a match to TRBD2. Per the germline V gene, CDR1 is MNHEY and CDR2 is SVGEGT. The trim removed 0 bases at V and 2 bases at J, leaving 2 bases unmatched. The CDR3 loop spans 16 amino acids. The DNA of the CDR3 is TGTGCCAGCAGTTACTCAAGGACTAGCGGGGCCTACGAGCAGTACTTC. Amino acid sequence: CASSYSRTSGAYEQYF.

CDR3 amino acids: CASSLARPTDTQYF. The CDR3 DNA reads as TGTGCCAGCAGCTTGGCCAGGCCCACAGATACGCAGTATTTT. The chain couples TRBV5-5 to TRBJ2-3; the D is unclear. Per germline, CDR1 SGHKS and CDR2 YYEKEE (reference sequence). V gave up 0 bases and J gave up 2 bases, with 7 bases separating them. There are 14 residues in the CDR3.

The chain links TRBV7-9 to TRBJ2-5, with 10 nucleotides matching TRBD2. This CDR3 contains 14 residues. V was clipped by 3 bases and J by 2 bases; unmatched bases: 0. Germline values: CDR1 SEHNR, CDR2 FQNEAQ (reference sequence). The CDR3 bases are TGTGCCAGCAGCTTTAGCGGGGGGCAAGAGACCCAGTACTTC. It codes for CASSFSGGQETQYF.

The chain recombines TRBV3-1 (or the pseudogene TRBV3-2) with TRBJ1-5; D might be TRBD1 (5 bases). V shed 3 bases and J shed 3 bases, with 9 bases lying between them. The CDR3 is made up of 14 amino acids. From germline, CDR1 is LGHDT and CDR2 YNNKEL (reference sequence). CDR3 residues: CASSQGGVNQPQHF. The CDR3 coding sequence is TGTGCCAGCAGCCAGGGGGGGGTCAATCAGCCCCAGCATTTT.

Remarks on this clone: Additional DNA sequences in this sample encode the identical CDR3. The rearrangement uses TRBV5-5 and TRBJ2-3; D possibly corresponds to TRBD1 (5 bases). The CDR3 has 14 amino acids. V shed 0 bases and J shed 6 bases, with 11 bases lying between them. Germline V gives CDR1 SGHKS, CDR2 YYEKEE (reference sequence). The CDR3 here is CASSLGRGSDTQYF. The CDR3 nucleotides read TGTGCCAGCAGCTTGGGTAGGGGTAGCGATACGCAGTATTTT.

The chain is built from TRBV4-2 and TRBJ2-1; possible D gene TRBD2, 7 bases. The CDR3 has 15 amino acids. Trimming shortened V by 1 base and J by 8 bases, and 15 bases separated the two germline ends. Germline values: CDR1 LGHNA, CDR2 YNFKEQ. The CDR3 sequence: CASSQVGGGQDEQFF. DNA for the CDR3: TGTGCCAGCAGCCAAGTTGGGGGGGGGCAAGATGAGCAGTTCTTC.

The chain links TRBV10-3 to TRBJ2-7; 8 positions agree with TRBD2. This CDR3 is built from 14 residues. J gave up 3 bases and V 7 bases, and 8 bases lay outside the gene matches. From germline, CDR1 is ENHRY and CDR2 SYGVKD. CDR3 sequence (DNA): TGTGCCATCATGGCCAGCGGGGGCTTCTACGAGCAGTACTTC. Its protein is CAIMASGGFYEQYF.

The chain carries TRBV4-3 and TRBJ2-7, with TRBD1 matching 7 bases. The CDR3 covers 14 residues. Germline V gene lookup returns CDR1 LGHNA and CDR2 YSLEER. With V trimmed by 4 bases and J by 5 bases, 8 bases remained unmatched. CDR3: CASSPTTGAHEQYF. Written as DNA, the CDR3 is TGCGCCAGCAGCCCTACTACAGGGGCCCACGAGCAGTACTTC.

V usage is TRBV6-2 or TRBV6-3 and J usage is TRBJ2-5; 12 bases fit TRBD2. V shed 2 bases and J 1 base; nucleotides not matched to a gene: 2. The CDR3 runs to 16 residues. Germline V gene lookup returns CDR1 MNHEY and CDR2 SVGEGT. The CDR3 coding sequence is TGTGCCAGCAGTTACGGACTAGCGGGGAGCCAAGAGACCCAGTACTTC. Its protein product is CASSYGLAGSQETQYF.

J is TRBJ1-1 and V is TRBV18, with D tentatively TRBD1 (6 bases). Per germline, CDR1 KGHSH and CDR2 LQKENI. V gave up 6 bases and J gave up 2 bases, with 13 bases separating them. This CDR3 contains 14 residues. Here the CDR3 DNA reads TGTGCCAGCTCGTCCCTGGACAGAAACACTGAAGCTTTCTTT. Translated: CASSSLDRNTEAFF.

The chain carries TRBV9 and TRBJ2-5; TRBD1 aligns across 11 bases. The J segment lost 0 bases and the V segment lost 0 bases, leaving 1 base of the junction unmatched. This CDR3 is 16 amino acids long. From germline, CDR1 is SGDLS and CDR2 YYNGEE. DNA of the CDR3: TGTGCCAGCAGCGTAGGGGACAGGGGGTACCAAGAGACCCAGTACTTC. Translated, it gives CASSVGDRGYQETQYF.

The chain carries TRBV6-1 and TRBJ1-5; 10 bases fit TRBD1. The CDR3 consists of 15 residues. Germline-derived CDR1 and CDR2 are MNHNS and SASEGT. V lost 0 bases, J lost 7 bases, and 3 bases stayed unmatched. The CDR3, as DNA: TGTGCCAGCAGTGAAGCGGGGACAGGGGAACAGCCCCAGCATTTT. This codes for CASSEAGTGEQPQHF.

This clone was counted only a few times. J is TRBJ2-5 and V is TRBV9, with 9 bases lining up with TRBD1. This CDR3 is 16 amino acids long. The V and J ends lost 4 bases and 3 bases, in that order; junction bases with no gene match: 10. Germline V gene sequence: CDR1 SGDLS, CDR2 YYNGEE. The DNA for the CDR3 is TGTGCCAGCAGCACCTTTTGGGGACAGGGTAAAGAGACCCAGTACTTC. This encodes CASSTFWGQGKETQYF.

The V gene is TRBV7-9, the J gene TRBJ2-7; TRBD2 is a possible D gene (5 bases). Trimming left V 5 bases short and J 6 bases short, with 14 bases between. The CDR3 has 13 amino acids. Germline V gives CDR1 SEHNR, CDR2 FQNEAQ (reference sequence). The CDR3 DNA follows: TGTGCCAGCAGCCCCGCTAAACGGGGCGAGCAGTACTTC. The encoded protein is CASSPAKRGEQYF.

The chain links TRBV4-1 to TRBJ1-2; tentatively, D is TRBD1 (5 bases). V lost 4 bases and J 1 base, leaving 13 bases between the germline ends. There are 15 residues in the CDR3. The germline V gene encodes CDR1 MGHRA and CDR2 YSYEKL. This CDR3 reads CASSRSATDNYGYTF. The CDR3 coding sequence is TGCGCCAGCAGCCGTTCGGCGACAGATAACTATGGCTACACCTTC.

The chain combines TRBV7-5 with TRBJ1-2; the table's D call, TRBD1, has no DNA check behind it. TRBV7-5 corresponds to a pseudogene. The CDR3 sequence is 14 residues long. CDR3: CVRTPGRLGRGYTF. The DNA for the CDR3 is TGTGTCAGAACGCCAGGGCGATTGGGTAGAGGCTACACCTTC.

The rearrangement joins TRBV4-3 to TRBJ2-1; 7 bases line up with TRBD1. Germline V gives CDR1 LGHNA, CDR2 YSLEER. V shed 1 base, J shed 7 bases, and the junction held 10 bases outside the gene matches. This CDR3 spans 16 amino acids. The CDR3 spells CASSQVYLGGRNEQFF. DNA of the CDR3: TGCGCCAGCAGCCAAGTATACCTAGGGGGCCGGAATGAGCAGTTCTTC.

This chain joins TRBV5-4 and TRBJ1-6; D is perhaps TRBD1 (5 bases). The CDR3 has 18 residues. The V end lost 4 bases, the J end lost 12 bases, and 29 bases lay between the germline ends. The germline CDR1 and CDR2 sequences are SGHNT and YYREEE (reference sequence). In DNA, the CDR3 is TGTGCCAGCAGCGGCGGGGGTCAGGCTCCTTCAGGAGTAAAACCCCTCCACTTT. Residues: CASSGGGQAPSGVKPLHF.

V gene TRBV27 combines with J gene TRBJ1-1; 10 bases are a match to TRBD1. The J segment lost 0 bases and the V segment lost 6 bases, leaving 7 bases of the junction unmatched. CDR1 and CDR2 (germline): MNHEY, SMNVEV (reference sequence). This CDR3 contains 16 residues. DNA of the CDR3: TGTGCCAGCAGCCGGGACAGGGGCTTTATGAACACTGAAGCTTTCTTT. Its translation: CASSRDRGFMNTEAFF.